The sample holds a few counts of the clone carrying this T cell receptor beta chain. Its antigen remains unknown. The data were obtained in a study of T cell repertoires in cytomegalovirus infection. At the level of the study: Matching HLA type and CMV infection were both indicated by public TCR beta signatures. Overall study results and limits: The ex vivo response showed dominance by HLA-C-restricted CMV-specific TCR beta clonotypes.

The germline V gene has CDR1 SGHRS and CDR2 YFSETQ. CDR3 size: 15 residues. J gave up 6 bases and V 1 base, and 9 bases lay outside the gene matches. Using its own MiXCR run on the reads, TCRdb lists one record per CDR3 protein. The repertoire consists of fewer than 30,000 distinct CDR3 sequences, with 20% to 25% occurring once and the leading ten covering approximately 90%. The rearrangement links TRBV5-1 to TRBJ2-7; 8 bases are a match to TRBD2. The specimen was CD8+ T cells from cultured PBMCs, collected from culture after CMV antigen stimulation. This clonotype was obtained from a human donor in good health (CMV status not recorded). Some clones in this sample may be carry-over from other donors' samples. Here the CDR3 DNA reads TGCGCCAGCAGCTTGATAAGCGGGGGAGGGACCGAGCAGTACTTC. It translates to CASSLISGGGTEQYF.